The 16 T cell receptor beta chains reported below all come from one sample, sequenced in a study of neurological immune-mediated disorders. TCRdb used MiXCR to reprocess the 5' RACE reads, holding one entry per CDR3 protein. The table includes around 130,000 distinct CDR3 sequences, around 3% detected once. Sequences were obtained from PBMCs. These receptors came from a woman aged 25 to 39 with multiple sclerosis.

This clonotype has at least ten counts. The rearrangement uses TRBV6-2 or TRBV6-3 and TRBJ2-1; 9 bases match TRBD1. The CDR3 runs 15 residues. J gave up 3 bases and V 10 bases, and 10 bases lay outside the gene matches. CDR1 and CDR2 from the germline V gene are MNHEY and SVGEGT. This CDR3 is CATRQQGANYNEQFF. As DNA, the CDR3 is TGTGCCACCAGGCAACAGGGGGCTAACTACAATGAGCAGTTCTTC.

This clonotype has at least ten counts. The V gene is TRBV7-2, the J gene TRBJ2-3, with TRBD2 identical over 10 bases. V lost 7 bases, J lost 2 bases, and 6 bases stayed unmatched. The CDR3 sequence is 15 residues long. The V gene's germline CDR1 is SGHTA and CDR2 FQGNSA. The CDR3 nucleotides are TGTGCCAGCACCAGCGGGGGGGCCTCCACAGATACGCAGTATTTT. Translation: CASTSGGASTDTQYF.

This clonotype showed up many times. This chain links TRBV2 with TRBJ1-6; D is uncertain. Trimming pared 3 bases from V and 17 bases from J, leaving 17 bases between. The germline gives CDR1 SNHLY, CDR2 FYNNEI. The CDR3 extends over 13 amino acids. CDR3 protein: CASSDSAGSVFHF. DNA for the CDR3: TGTGCCAGCAGTGATAGCGCAGGCAGTGTTTTCCACTTT.

This clonotype showed up many times. The V gene is TRBV10-3, the J gene TRBJ2-2; 7 bases are shared with TRBD1. The CDR3 runs to 15 residues. With V trimmed by 4 bases and J by 4 bases, 6 bases remained unmatched. Germline loops: CDR1 ENHRY, CDR2 SYGVKD. The CDR3 DNA sequence: TGTGCCATCAGTGCGGACAGGCAGGGCACCGGGGAGCTGTTTTTT. Translating it yields CAISADRQGTGELFF.

In this sample, this clonotype turned up many times. This sequence joins TRBV20-1 and TRBJ1-1; no clear D. CDR3 size: 10 residues. Trimming shortened V by 7 bases and J by 1 base, and 4 bases separated the two germline ends. Germline V lookup: CDR1 DFQATT, CDR2 SNEGSKA (reference sequence). This CDR3 is CSVGNTEAFF. CDR3 sequence (DNA): TGCAGTGTGGGGAACACTGAAGCTTTCTTT.

This clonotype has at least ten counts. This rearrangement joins TRBV12-3 or TRBV12-4 to TRBJ1-2; TRBD1 might be the D (5 bases). The CDR3 is 16 residues long. V was trimmed by 6 bases and J by 3 bases, leaving 20 bases between them. CDR3: CASSPTTGTSYYGYTF. The CDR3 region has the DNA TGTGCCAGCAGCCCCACCACAGGAACAAGTTACTATGGCTACACCTTC.

This clonotype showed up many times. The CDR3 spells CASSPRGQGNYGYTF. The CDR3 DNA follows: TGTGCCAGCAGTCCTAGGGGACAGGGCAACTATGGCTACACCTTC. The chain is built from TRBV12-3 or TRBV12-4 and TRBJ1-2, with 9 bases fitting TRBD1. The CDR3 is made up of 15 amino acids. Trimming removed 5 bases from V and 2 bases from J; junction bases left unmatched: 6.

This clonotype was observed at least ten times. This chain connects TRBV12-3 or TRBV12-4 to TRBJ1-6; TRBD1 is a possible D gene (6 bases). V shed 3 bases and J shed 7 bases, with 13 bases lying between them. The CDR3 extends over 15 amino acids. CDR3 in amino acids: CASSLGGRPNSPLHF. DNA for the CDR3: TGTGCCAGCAGTTTGGGGGGCAGGCCAAATTCACCCCTCCACTTT.

This clonotype was observed at least ten times. The V call is TRBV7-9, the J call TRBJ2-2; TRBD1 is a possible D gene (6 bases). Germline V gene data show CDR1 as SEHNR and CDR2 as FQNEAQ (reference sequence). Trimming stripped 1 base from V and 1 base from J, with 7 bases between. This CDR3 has 15 amino acids. For the CDR3, the DNA is TGTGCCAGCAGCTTAGAACAGGGGAACACCGGGGAGCTGTTTTTT. Its translation is CASSLEQGNTGELFF.

This clonotype was detected many times. This sequence joins TRBV6-1 and TRBJ2-5; TRBD2 matches 8 bases. V gave up 1 base and J gave up 1 base; unmatched junction bases: 2. This CDR3 contains 15 residues. The germline gives CDR1 MNHNS, CDR2 SASEGT. CDR3 nucleotides: TGTGCCAGCAGTGAAGTGGCGGGGGGCCAAGAGACCCAGTACTTC. It specifies CASSEVAGGQETQYF.

The sample holds many counts of this clonotype. The chain uses TRBV5-5 and TRBJ2-5; tentatively, D is TRBD1 (6 bases). Trimming stripped 2 bases from V and 5 bases from J, with 7 bases between. The CDR3 extends over 12 amino acids. CDR1 SGHKS and CDR2 YYEKEE come from the germline V gene (reference sequence). The CDR3 sequence is CASSFRGETQYF. CDR3 bases: TGTGCCAGCAGCTTTAGGGGGGAGACCCAGTACTTC.

There are many counts of this clonotype. V usage is TRBV12-3 or TRBV12-4 and J usage is TRBJ1-4; maybe TRBD1 (6 bases). V dropped 0 bases and J dropped 8 bases, with 10 bases sitting between them. The CDR3 extends over 14 amino acids. CDR3 in DNA: TGTGCCAGCAGTTTAGCCAGGGGACGGGAAAAACTGTTTTTT. Protein product: CASSLARGREKLFF.

In this sample, this clonotype turned up many times. CDR3 nucleotides: TGCGCCAGCGCGGCCCCGAGATACGAGCAGTACTTC. It is translated as CASAAPRYEQYF. The chain links TRBV10-2 to TRBJ2-7; no clear D. Germline-derived CDR1 and CDR2 are WSHSY and SAAADI. The CDR3 length is 12 residues. The V and J ends lost 8 bases and 4 bases respectively, with 12 bases between them.

This clonotype was seen repeatedly, ten times or more. This sequence joins TRBV7-2 and TRBJ2-2; no clear D gene. The CDR3 consists of 14 residues. The germline V gene encodes CDR1 SGHTA and CDR2 FQGNSA. V dropped 3 bases and J dropped 4 bases, with 9 bases sitting between them. Here the CDR3 reads CASSFLVTTGELFF. In DNA, the CDR3 is TGTGCCAGCAGCTTCTTAGTGACCACCGGGGAGCTGTTTTTT.

This clonotype was seen repeatedly, ten times or more. The rearrangement links TRBV6-6 to TRBJ1-5, with 9 bases aligning to TRBD1. Per germline, CDR1 MNHNY and CDR2 SVGAGI (reference sequence). CDR3 length equals 15 residues. After removal of 6 bases from V and 6 bases from J, the junction contained 9 bases not matched to a gene. In DNA, the CDR3 is TGTGCCAGCAGCCCCGGGACAGGGATAACTCAGCCCCAGCATTTT. This translates into CASSPGTGITQPQHF.

This clonotype was detected many times. This chain connects TRBV6-1 to TRBJ2-7; the D call may be TRBD1 or TRBD2 (5 bases each). V dropped 6 bases and J dropped 1 base, with 13 bases sitting between them. The CDR3 loop spans 14 amino acids. Germline V lookup: CDR1 MNHNS, CDR2 SASEGT. CDR3 nucleotides: TGTGCCAGCAGGGGGGTCGGGCGGTCCTACGAGCAGTACTTC. Its protein is CASRGVGRSYEQYF.